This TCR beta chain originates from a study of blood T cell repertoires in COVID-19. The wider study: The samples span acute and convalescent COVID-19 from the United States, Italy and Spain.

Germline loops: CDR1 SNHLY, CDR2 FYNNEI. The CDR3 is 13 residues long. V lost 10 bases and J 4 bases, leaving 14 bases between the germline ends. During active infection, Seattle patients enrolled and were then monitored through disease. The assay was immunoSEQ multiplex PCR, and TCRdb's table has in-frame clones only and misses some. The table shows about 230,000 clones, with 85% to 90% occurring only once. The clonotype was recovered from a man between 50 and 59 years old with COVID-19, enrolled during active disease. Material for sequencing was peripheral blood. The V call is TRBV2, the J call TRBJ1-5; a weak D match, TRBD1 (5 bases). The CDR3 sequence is CAIQTDINQPQHF. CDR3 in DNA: TGTGCCATCCAGACGGACATTAATCAGCCCCAGCATTTT.